These T cell receptor beta chains were read from a single sample in a study of response to subunit inactivated influenza vaccine. MiXCR, run by TCRdb on the RT-PCR reads, gives a single entry per CDR3 protein. The sample lists almost 600,000 distinct CDR3 sequences, 11% to 15% occurring once. The sample consisted of PBMCs from blood, taken less than 13 days after vaccination. The receptors were gathered from a man aged 45 to 65 who received an inactivated influenza vaccine. The CDR3 runs from the conserved cysteine through the conserved F or W. Rows may omit the clone size; those that give it use once, few, many or a size class.

V gene: TRBV4-3; J gene: TRBJ1-2; clone size: NA; CDR3 protein: CASSQNLGDRSSYTF
V gene: TRBV28; J gene: TRBJ2-1; clone size: NA; CDR3 protein: CASSSPGTGVGNEQFF
V gene: TRBV5-1; J gene: TRBJ2-4; clone size: few; CDR3 protein: CASSLGWGENIQYF
V gene: TRBV20-1; J gene: TRBJ1-5; clone size: NA; CDR3 protein: CSAGPGAVRPQHF
V gene: TRBV12-3/TRBV12-4; J gene: TRBJ2-2; clone size: NA; CDR3 protein: CASKSSGELFF
V gene: TRBV4-3; J gene: TRBJ1-6; clone size: NA; CDR3 protein: CASSQDDQIKYNSPLHF
V gene: TRBV3-1; J gene: TRBJ2-7; clone size: NA; CDR3 protein: CASSPSPGQGGSYEQYF
V gene: TRBV12-3/TRBV12-4; J gene: TRBJ1-2; clone size: few; CDR3 protein: CASRGEGHLYYGYTF
V gene: TRBV7-9; J gene: TRBJ2-1; clone size: many; CDR3 protein: CASSLEGYEQFF
V gene: TRBV10-2; J gene: TRBJ2-7; clone size: NA; CDR3 protein: CASTRQGLADYEQYF